A selection of T cell receptor beta chains follows, all from one sample in a study of cytomegalovirus exposure and HLA in healthy donors. TCRdb's table, derived via immunoSEQ multiplex PCR, lists solely in-frame clones and lacks some. The table includes 89,000 or so clones, roughly 73% detected once. Sequencing was carried out using PBMCs. The source of these receptors is a boy between 5 and 17 years old in good health and CMV-seronegative. The CDR3 runs from the conserved cysteine through the conserved F or W. D genes are given only for firm matches. Expanded clones are given a class, and other clones once, few, many or no size at all.

>NA|NA|TRBJ1-5|TRBV4-3|15
CASSQDRTGNQPQHF
TGCGCCAGCAGCCAAGATCGTACAGGCAATCAGCCCCAGCATTTT
>NA|NA|TRBJ1-2|TRBV28|12
CASSAGGYDYTF
TGTGCCAGCAGTGCGGGAGGGTATGACTACACCTTC
>NA|TRBD2|TRBJ2-5|TRBV5-3|14
CARSSLSGRETQYF
TGTGCCAGAAGCTCGCTCAGCGGGAGGGAGACCCAGTACTTC
>NA|NA|TRBJ1-1|TRBV4-1|13
CASSQARNTEAFF
TGCGCCAGCAGCCAAGCCAGGAACACTGAAGCTTTCTTT
>NA|NA|TRBJ2-1|TRBV6-5|15
CASRAGTTSYNEQFF
TGTGCCAGCAGAGCCGGGACAACCTCCTACAATGAGCAGTTCTTC
>NA|TRBD1|TRBJ2-7|TRBV6-5|16
CASSYSWTGTNYEQYF
TGTGCCAGCAGTTACTCTTGGACAGGAACAAACTACGAGCAGTACTTC
>NA|NA|TRBJ1-1|TRBV20-1|11
CSEQANTEAFF
TGCAGCGAACAGGCGAACACTGAAGCTTTCTTT
>NA|TRBD2|TRBJ2-2|TRBV4-2|16
CASSQLAGMNTGELFF
TGTGCCAGCAGCCAACTAGCGGGGATGAACACCGGGGAGCTGTTTTTT
>NA|TRBD1|TRBJ2-2|TRBV7-2|17
CASSLAPGTGLTGELFF
TGTGCCAGCAGCTTAGCCCCCGGGACAGGACTCACCGGGGAGCTGTTTTTT
>NA|NA|TRBJ2-1|TRBV27|11
CASSLYNEQFF
TGTGCCAGCAGTCTCTACAATGAGCAGTTCTTC
>NA|TRBD2|TRBJ2-3|TRBV7-2|14
CASSFGTSVDTQYF
TGTGCCAGCAGCTTTGGGACTAGCGTAGATACGCAGTATTTT
>NA|TRBD1|TRBJ2-7|TRBV5-4|14
CASSSGQGLYEQYF
TGTGCCAGCAGCTCCGGACAGGGTCTCTACGAGCAGTACTTC
>NA|TRBD1|TRBJ1-5|TRBV6-5|14
CASSYTGVGQPQHF
TGTGCCAGCAGTTACACAGGGGTCGGGCAGCCCCAGCATTTT
>once|TRBD1|TRBJ1-4|TRBV28|15
CASSPPTGEHEKLFF
TGTGCCAGCAGTCCACCGACAGGGGAGCATGAAAAACTGTTTTTT
>NA|TRBD1|TRBJ1-5|TRBV7-2|15
CASSFTGGGNQPQHF
TGTGCCAGCAGCTTCACAGGGGGCGGCAATCAGCCCCAGCATTTT
>NA|TRBD1|TRBJ1-2|TRBV28|12
CASSYGQGGYTF
TGTGCCAGCAGTTACGGACAGGGTGGCTACACCTTC
>NA|NA|TRBJ2-7|TRBV7-9|13
CASSLEQGYEQYF
TGTGCCAGCAGCTTAGAACAGGGCTACGAGCAGTACTTC
>once|TRBD1|TRBJ1-2|TRBV4-3|15
CASSHGQGRSYGYTF
TGCGCCAGCAGCCATGGACAGGGGCGAAGCTATGGCTACACCTTC
>NA|TRBD2|TRBJ2-5|TRBV5-4|17
CASSLALQRGGQETQYF
TGTGCCAGCAGCTTGGCCCTCCAGCGGGGGGGACAAGAGACCCAGTACTTC
>NA|TRBD1|TRBJ2-1|TRBV9|15
CASSDRQGSYNEQFF
TGTGCCAGCAGCGACCGACAGGGCTCCTACAATGAGCAGTTCTTC
>NA|TRBD1|TRBJ2-7|TRBV4-3|15
CASSQDVQGDYEQYF
TGCGCCAGCAGCCAAGATGTGCAGGGGGACTACGAGCAGTACTTC
>NA|TRBD2|TRBJ2-1|TRBV28|18
CASAELAGNLPSYNEQFF
TGTGCCAGCGCGGAACTAGCGGGGAACCTACCATCCTACAATGAGCAGTTCTTC
>NA|NA|TRBJ2-5|TRBV9|15
CASSALPGLAETQYF
TGTGCCAGCAGCGCTCTACCCGGACTGGCGGAGACCCAGTACTTC
>NA|NA|TRBJ2-1|TRBV4-3|17
CASSQDSSGGAWGEQFF
TGCGCCAGCAGCCAAGATTCGTCCGGTGGGGCTTGGGGTGAGCAGTTCTTC
>NA|TRBD1|TRBJ1-2|TRBV6-5|16
CASSSRTGGFGYGYTF
TGTGCCAGCAGTTCCCGGACAGGGGGATTCGGCTATGGCTACACCTTC
>NA|TRBD1|TRBJ1-5|TRBV28|15
CASSFRDRGWQPQHF
TGTGCCAGCAGTTTCAGGGACAGGGGGTGGCAGCCCCAGCATTTT
>NA|NA|TRBJ1-4|TRBV15|12
CATSNDRKKLFF
TGTGCCACCAGCAATGACAGGAAAAAACTGTTTTTT
>NA|NA|TRBJ2-7|TRBV4-3|15
CASSLGVRVGLEQYF
TGCGCCAGCAGCCTGGGGGTCAGGGTGGGACTCGAGCAGTACTTC
>NA|NA|TRBJ1-1|TRBV29-1|13
CSVLRSMNTEAFF
TGCAGCGTTCTCAGGTCAATGAACACTGAAGCTTTCTTT
>NA|NA|TRBJ1-5|TRBV7-2|14
CASSLRRGEQPQHF
TGTGCCAGCAGCCTAAGGAGGGGAGAACAGCCCCAGCATTTT